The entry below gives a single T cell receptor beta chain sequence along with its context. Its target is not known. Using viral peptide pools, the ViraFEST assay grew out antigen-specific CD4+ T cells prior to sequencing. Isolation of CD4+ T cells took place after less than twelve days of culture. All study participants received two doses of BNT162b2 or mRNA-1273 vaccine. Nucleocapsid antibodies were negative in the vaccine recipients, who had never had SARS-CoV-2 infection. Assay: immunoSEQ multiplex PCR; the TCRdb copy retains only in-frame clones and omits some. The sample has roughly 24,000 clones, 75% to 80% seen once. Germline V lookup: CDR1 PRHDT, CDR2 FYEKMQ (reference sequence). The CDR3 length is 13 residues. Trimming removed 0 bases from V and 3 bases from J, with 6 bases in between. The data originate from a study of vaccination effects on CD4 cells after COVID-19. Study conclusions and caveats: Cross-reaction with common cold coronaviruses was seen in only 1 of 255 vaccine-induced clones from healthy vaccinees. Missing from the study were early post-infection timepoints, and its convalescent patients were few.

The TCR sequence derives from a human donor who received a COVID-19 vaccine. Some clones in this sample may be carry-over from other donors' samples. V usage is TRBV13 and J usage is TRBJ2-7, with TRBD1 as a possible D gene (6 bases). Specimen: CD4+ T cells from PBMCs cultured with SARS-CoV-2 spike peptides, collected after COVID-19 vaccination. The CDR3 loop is CASSLGQGYEQYV. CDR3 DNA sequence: TGTGCCAGCAGCTTAGGACAGGGCTACGAGCAGTACGTC.